These 17 T cell receptor beta chains were all obtained from the same sample, sequenced in a study of cytomegalovirus exposure and HLA in healthy donors. The data were produced by immunoSEQ multiplex PCR, yet TCRdb's version contains in-frame clones alone and is incomplete. The repertoire holds under 100,000 clones, with roughly 95% as singletons. The specimen was PBMCs. The receptors stem from a woman between 18 and 29 years old in good health and CMV-seronegative.

The CDR3 loop reads CASSLYGSPYEQYF. The DNA for the CDR3 is TGTGCCAGCAGTTTATACGGGAGCCCCTACGAGCAGTACTTC. The rearrangement links TRBV27 to TRBJ2-7, with a possible D match to TRBD2 (6 bases). Trimming removed 1 base from V and 2 bases from J, with 9 bases in between. The CDR3 has 14 residues. Per germline, CDR1 MNHEY and CDR2 SMNVEV (reference sequence).

The gene calls are TRBV30 and TRBJ1-2; unclear D gene. This CDR3 comprises 12 residues. V was clipped by 2 bases and J by 6 bases, with 10 bases between them. The germline gives CDR1 GTSNPN, CDR2 SVGIG (reference sequence). The CDR3 DNA is TGTGCCTGGAGTCTCACACCAAATGGCTACACCTTC. It translates to CAWSLTPNGYTF. The variable domain in full, with the rest retrieved from reference TRBV30 and TRBJ1-2, is SQTIHQWPATLVQPVGSPLSLECTVEGTSNPNLYWYRQAAGRGLQLLFYSVGIGQISSEVPQNLSASRPQDRQFILSSKKLLLSDSGFYLCAWSLTPNGYTFGSGTRLTVV.

This chain connects TRBV5-1 to TRBJ2-5; D remains unclear. The CDR3 runs to 12 residues. CDR1 and CDR2 (germline): SGHRS, YFSETQ. V lost 5 bases, J lost 1 base, and 6 bases lay in between. In DNA form, the CDR3 reads TGCGCCAGCAGTTCCAGCCAAGAGACCCAGTACTTC. This encodes CASSSSQETQYF.

This chain connects TRBV2 to TRBJ2-3, with 9 bases fitting TRBD2. V lost 10 bases, J lost 0 bases, and 14 bases stayed unmatched. Germline values: CDR1 SNHLY, CDR2 FYNNEI. The CDR3 consists of 17 residues. CDR3 bases: TGTGCCACAACCTGGGGGGCGGGAGGGTACAGCACAGATACGCAGTATTTT. This sequence encodes CATTWGAGGYSTDTQYF.

The gene calls are TRBV7-9 and TRBJ2-7, with TRBD2 matching over 10 bases. The CDR3 is 17 amino acids. With V trimmed by 2 bases and J by 3 bases, 10 bases remained unmatched. Per the germline V gene, CDR1 is SEHNR and CDR2 is FQNEAQ (reference sequence). The CDR3 here is CASSLHETSGRNYEQYF. CDR3 sequence (DNA): TGTGCCAGCAGCTTACATGAGACTAGCGGGCGAAACTACGAGCAGTACTTC.

The chain carries TRBV11-2 and TRBJ2-3, with D maybe TRBD2 (5 bases). V lost 1 base and J lost 3, with 5 bases in between. In germline, CDR1 is SGHAT, CDR2 FQNNGV. The length of the CDR3 is 13 residues. The CDR3, as DNA: TGTGCCAGCAGCTTAGGCGGGACAGATACGCAGTATTTT. As protein: CASSLGGTDTQYF.

This chain connects TRBV28 to TRBJ2-7; 9 bases are a match to TRBD1. The V and J ends lost 3 bases and 9 bases, in that order; junction bases with no gene match: 15. There are 16 residues in the CDR3. Germline CDR1 is MDHEN and CDR2 is SYDVKM. The CDR3 DNA sequence: TGTGCCAGCAGTTTCCGAGCCTGGGGACAGGGTTCCGGGCAGTACTTC. This gives the protein CASSFRAWGQGSGQYF.

This chain uses TRBV6-1 with TRBJ2-7; D call uncertain. The CDR3 totals 13 residues. Deletions cut 5 bases from V and 3 bases from J, with 11 bases between. Germline V gene data show CDR1 as MNHNS and CDR2 as SASEGT. This CDR3 is CASSKGLNYEQYF. Written as DNA, the CDR3 is TGTGCCAGCAGTAAAGGGCTCAACTACGAGCAGTACTTC.

The rearrangement links TRBV7-2 to TRBJ2-7, with D unresolved. Trimming pared 6 bases from V and 0 bases from J, leaving 18 bases between. The CDR3 runs to 16 residues. Germline V gene lookup returns CDR1 SGHTA and CDR2 FQGNSA. The CDR3 region is CASSYYSWHHSYEQYF. The CDR3 DNA follows: TGTGCCAGCAGTTATTATTCTTGGCACCACTCCTACGAGCAGTACTTC. Looking up the rest from reference TRBV7-2 and TRBJ2-7 gives the full variable domain: GAGVSQSPSNKVTEKGKDVELRCDPISGHTALYWYRQSLGQGLEFLIYFQGNSAPDKSGLPSDRFSAERTGGSVSTLTIQRTQQEDSAVYLCASSYYSWHHSYEQYFGPGTRLTVT.

The V gene is TRBV9, the J gene TRBJ2-7; no reliable D call. The V end was cut by 4 bases, the J end by 1 base, with 15 bases between. CDR1 is SGDLS and CDR2 is YYNGEE in the germline V gene. The length of the CDR3 is 15 residues. CDR3 residues: CASSPREERSYEQYF. CDR3 DNA sequence: TGTGCCAGCAGCCCTCGAGAGGAGAGGTCCTACGAGCAGTACTTC.

J is TRBJ2-1 and V is TRBV10-2; 12 positions match TRBD2. Trimming cost V 8 bases and J 8 bases; bases outside gene matches: 19. CDR3 length: 18 residues. Germline V gene data show CDR1 as WSHSY and CDR2 as SAAADI. The CDR3 DNA follows: TGCGCCAGCTCCCCTTTAGGACGGCGACTAGCGGGAGCGGATGAGCAGTTCTTC. Translation: CASSPLGRRLAGADEQFF.

V usage is TRBV6-5 and J usage is TRBJ2-7; 8 bases line up with TRBD2. This CDR3 contains 13 residues. CDR1 and CDR2 (germline): MNHEY, SVGAGI. After removal of 6 bases from V and 7 bases from J, the junction contained 8 bases not matched to a gene. The CDR3 region has the DNA TGTGCCAGCAGCCCCAGCGGGAGCGGTGAGCAGTACTTC. The encoded protein is CASSPSGSGEQYF.

The V and J genes are TRBV6-4 and TRBJ2-1; TRBD1 aligns across 7 bases. After removal of 0 bases from V and 13 bases from J, the junction contained 9 bases not matched to a gene. The CDR3 sequence is 14 residues long. Germline lookup yields CDR1 MRHNA and CDR2 SNTAGT. The CDR3 DNA reads as TGTGCCAGCAGTGACTCAAACAGGGGTGTCCCCCAGTTCTTC. Its protein product is CASSDSNRGVPQFF.

This clone was counted once. CDR3 sequence: CASSLLADSPNEKLFF. The DNA for the CDR3 is TGTGCCAGCAGCCTCTTGGCGGACAGTCCTAATGAAAAACTGTTTTTT. The chain couples TRBV7-2 to TRBJ1-4; weak D call: TRBD1 (6 bases). Germline CDR1 SGHTA, CDR2 FQGNSA. V lost 5 bases to trimming and J lost 3 bases, with 16 bases between them. This CDR3 spans 16 amino acids.

This sequence joins TRBV28 and TRBJ2-7, with 11 nucleotides matching TRBD2. The V gene's germline CDR1 is MDHEN and CDR2 SYDVKM. This CDR3 is 17 amino acids long. V lost 8 bases to trimming and J lost 0 bases; unmatched junction nucleotides: 12. The CDR3: CASGTITSGSDSYEQYF. CDR3 in DNA: TGTGCCAGCGGGACGATTACTAGCGGGAGCGACTCCTACGAGCAGTACTTC.

This clone was seen a single time. The J gene is TRBJ1-6, the V gene TRBV6-4; 10 bases are shared with TRBD1. This CDR3 has 15 amino acids. With 3 bases clipped from V and 7 bases from J, the junction kept 3 bases outside the gene matches. CDR1 is MRHNA, CDR2 SNTAGT, per germline. The CDR3: CASSETGGENSPLHF. CDR3 DNA sequence: TGTGCCAGCAGTGAGACAGGGGGCGAAAATTCACCCCTCCACTTT.

This chain links TRBV5-1 with TRBJ2-7; 9 bases map to TRBD2. CDR3 size: 15 residues. The ends lost 2 bases at V and 3 bases at J; junction bases unmatched: 6. In germline, CDR1 is SGHRS, CDR2 YFSETQ. The CDR3, as DNA: TGCGCCAGCAGCTTATTAGCGGGAGAGTACTACGAGCAGTACTTC. This encodes CASSLLAGEYYEQYF. Full variable domain (remainder filled in from reference TRBV5-1 and TRBJ2-7): KAGVTQTPRYLIKTRGQQVTLSCSPISGHRSVSWYQQTPGQGLQFLFEYFSETQRNKGNFPGRFSGRQFSNSRSEMNVSTLELGDSALYLCASSLLAGEYYEQYFGPGTRLTVT.